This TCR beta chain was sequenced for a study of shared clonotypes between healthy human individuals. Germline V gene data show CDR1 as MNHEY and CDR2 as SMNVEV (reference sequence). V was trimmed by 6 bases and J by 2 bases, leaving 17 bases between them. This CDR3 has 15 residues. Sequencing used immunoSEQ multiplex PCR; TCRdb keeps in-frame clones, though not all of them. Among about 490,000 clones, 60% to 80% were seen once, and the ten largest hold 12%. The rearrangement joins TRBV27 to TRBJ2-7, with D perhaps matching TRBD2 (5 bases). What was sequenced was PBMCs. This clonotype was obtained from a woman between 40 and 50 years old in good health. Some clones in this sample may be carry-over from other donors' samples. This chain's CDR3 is CASSLRSSGTYEQYF. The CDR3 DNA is TGTGCCAGCAGCCTAAGGAGCAGCGGTACCTACGAGCAGTACTTC.